This T cell receptor (beta chain) came from a study of a mutant IDH1 vaccine in newly diagnosed glioma. Sequencing used immunoSEQ multiplex PCR; TCRdb keeps in-frame clones, though not all of them. The data contain more than 35,000 clones, 80% to 85% of them singletons. General observations from the study: Most patients, roughly 92%, showed vaccine-induced immune responses.

CDR1 and CDR2 (germline): MNHEY, SMNVEV (reference sequence). This CDR3 spans 13 amino acids. About this clone: Its target is unknown. At one boundary the junction diverges from the germline segment, which might be a read error.

Time point given: week 35, safety follow-up. Every single dose of the vaccine, 300 ug of mutant IDH1 20-mer peptide, came with topical imiquimod. In every donor, the tumor was a new WHO grade 3 or 4 IDH1-mutant, ATRX-lost astrocytoma. The source material was PBMCs, sampled from a glioma patient whose treatment included an IDH1 peptide vaccine. The receptor was derived from a woman in her thirties or forties with glioma. Some clones in this sample may be carry-over from other donors' samples. The genes are TRBV27 and TRBJ1-2, with 8 bases matching TRBD1. The CDR3 protein is CASRRNRGTTLLF. CDR3 nucleotides: TGTGCCAGCAGGCGCAACAGGGGGACTACTCTACTCTTC.